Listed here are 8 T cell receptor beta chains from one sample, sequenced in a study of blood T cell repertoires in COVID-19 (dated by TCRdb to between 2020 and 2021). Library creation used the immunoSEQ multiplex PCR assay. TCRdb took this table from immuneACCESS and kept in-frame rearrangements with V and J called. Such tables lack part of the clones; where checked against another copy, unresolved V genes explain under half of the gap, and the rest is unexplained. The sample table holds 98,000 or so clones, of which 60% to 85% were seen once. In total, the top ten clones hold roughly 2% of the sample. Sequencing was carried out using peripheral blood. These TCRs come from a woman in her thirties or forties with acute or convalescent COVID-19.

The chain joins TRBV7-8 to TRBJ2-5, with D possibly being TRBD1 (6 bases). The CDR3 is 13 amino acids. Germline V gene data show CDR1 as SGHVS and CDR2 as FQNEAQ. Trimming took off 5 bases at V and 5 bases at J, with 12 bases between the two ends. This chain's CDR3 is CASSTGFLETQYF. The CDR3 nucleotides read TGTGCCAGCAGCACAGGGTTTCTGGAGACCCAGTACTTC.

The chain carries TRBV24-1 and TRBJ2-3; D is possibly TRBD1 (6 bases). Germline V gene sequence: CDR1 KGHDR, CDR2 SFDVKD. The CDR3 has 13 residues. V was pared by 3 bases and J by 4 bases, with 7 bases between. CDR3 coding DNA: TGTGCCACCAGTGATCGGACAGCAGATACGCAGTATTTT. This codes for CATSDRTADTQYF.

The chain has TRBV7-8 and TRBJ1-1; D is possibly TRBD1 (5 bases). CDR3 length: 13 residues. Germline CDR1 and CDR2: SGHVS and FQNEAQ. Trimming pared 4 bases from V and 4 bases from J, leaving 10 bases between. The CDR3 DNA is TGTGCCAGCAGCTCGGGGAGGGGCACTGAAGCTTTCTTT. It codes for CASSSGRGTEAFF. Using reference TRBV7-8 and TRBJ1-1 for the parts outside the CDR3, the full variable domain is GAGVSQSPRYKVAKRGQDVALRCDPISGHVSLFWYQQALGQGPEFLTYFQNEAQLDKSGLPSDRFFAERPEGSVSTLKIQRTQQEDSAVYLCASSSGRGTEAFFGQGTRLTVV.

The V call is TRBV29-1, the J call TRBJ2-7; TRBD1 might be the D (5 bases). Germline CDR1 SQVTM, CDR2 ANQGSEA. Trimming pared 7 bases from V and 3 bases from J, leaving 10 bases between. This CDR3 has 11 residues. CDR3 DNA: TGCAGCGCCATGCAGGGCTACGAGCAGTACTTC. As protein: CSAMQGYEQYF.

The chain has TRBV2 and TRBJ1-1; no definite D call. V was cut by 6 bases and J by 3 bases, with 17 bases left in between. This CDR3 is 15 amino acids long. The germline V gene encodes CDR1 SNHLY and CDR2 FYNNEI. CDR3 in amino acids: CASSELRTGDTEAFF. The CDR3 DNA reads TGTGCCAGCAGCGAACTTCGGACCGGGGACACTGAAGCTTTCTTT.

This sequence joins TRBV27 and TRBJ1-5, with a weak D call TRBD1 (6 bases). This CDR3 is 13 amino acids long. The germline V and J ends were trimmed by 2 bases and 13 bases, with 15 bases remaining between them. Germline CDR1 reads MNHEY; CDR2 reads SMNVEV (reference sequence). CDR3: CASSLQPDSLQHF. Here the CDR3 DNA reads TGTGCCAGCAGTTTACAACCGGACAGTTTACAGCATTTT.

In DNA form, the CDR3 reads TGTGCCAGCAGTCGGGGAGCTACCTACGAGCAGTACTTC. Translation gives CASSRGATYEQYF. This sequence joins TRBV28 and TRBJ2-7, with D maybe TRBD2 (5 bases). Germline values: CDR1 MDHEN, CDR2 SYDVKM. This CDR3 spans 13 amino acids. Trimming pared 5 bases from V and 2 bases from J, leaving 10 bases between.

This clone came up many times. The junction shows a germline mismatch at one end, possibly a read error. The J gene is TRBJ2-7, the V gene TRBV11-2; perhaps TRBD1 as D (5 bases). This CDR3 has 14 amino acids. Germline loops: CDR1 SGHAT, CDR2 FQNNGV. The CDR3 coding sequence is TGTGCCAGCAGCTTAGATCACGTGAGTGACAGTACCACTTTC. The encoded protein is CASSLDHVSDSTTF.